This T cell receptor beta chain was profiled in a study of shared clonotypes between healthy human individuals. For the study at large: The cohort comprised a couple of women and a few men. Their ages spanned 18 to 49 years. Overall study findings and caveats: The four-donor shared clonotypes exceeded non-shared clonotypes in generation probability, with non-shared ones scoring lower. As a rule, naive subsets had a larger estimated richness than memory subsets.

A remark on this clone: Antigen: not known.

Germline V lookup: CDR1 MDHEN, CDR2 SYDVKM. The V segment lost 3 bases and the J segment 4 bases; nucleotides outside the gene matches: 7. This CDR3 has 17 amino acids. In the source study's methods: Filtering differed, since immunoSEQ gave only junction sequences and no quality scores. Produced via immunoSEQ multiplex PCR; TCRdb's table is partial and in-frame only. That table furnishes V, J and clone size, whereas the DNA furnished D and trimming. Here the sample spans about 1.1 million clones, about four fifths being singletons. The sequenced sample was memory CD4+ T cells from PBMCs. Subset denoted: CD45RA-negative fraction. The V gene is TRBV28, the J gene TRBJ2-6; TRBD1 matches at 9 bases. The receptor's source is a man between 18 and 29 years old in good health. Some clones in this sample may be carry-over from other donors' samples. CDR3 in DNA: TGTGCCAGCAGTTTCCCGGGACAGGGTATGGGGGCCAACGTCCTGACTTTC. This gives the protein CASSFPGQGMGANVLTF. The complete variable domain, with remaining parts taken from reference TRBV28 and TRBJ2-6, reads DVKVTQSSRYLVKRTGEKVFLECVQDMDHENMFWYRQDPGLGLRLIYFSYDVKMKEKGDIPEGYSVSREKKERFSLILESASTNQTSMYLCASSFPGQGMGANVLTFGAGSRLTVL.